This T cell receptor beta chain derives from a study of T cells after yellow fever vaccination. This CDR3 is 14 amino acids long. The V gene's germline CDR1 is ENHRY and CDR2 SYGVKD. Trimming pared 6 bases from V and 6 bases from J, leaving 18 bases between. TCRdb processed the 5' RACE reads anew with MiXCR; each CDR3 protein has one entry. The sample has about 340,000 distinct CDR3 sequences, 8.7% seen once; the top ten hold 15% to 20%. The sequence was collected from a man aged 18 to 29 who received the YFV17D yellow fever vaccine. V usage is TRBV10-3 and J usage is TRBJ2-7; a possible D gene is TRBD1 (6 bases). Material: PBMCs, obtained on the day of the first yellow fever vaccination. CDR3 residues: CAISSTGSRREQYV. CDR3 nucleotide sequence: TGTGCCATCAGCTCCACAGGGAGCAGGCGCGAGCAGTACGTC.